Each of the 15 T cell receptor beta chains below was sequenced from the same sample in a study of cytomegalovirus exposure and HLA in healthy donors. PCR employed 60 Vbeta and 13 Jbeta primers. Assay used: immunoSEQ multiplex PCR; TCRdb lists only in-frame clones, some missing. The data contain 150,000 to 200,000 clones, roughly four fifths of them singletons. What was sequenced was PBMCs. The receptors come from a woman younger than 45 in good health and CMV-seropositive.

V is TRBV4-1 and J is TRBJ2-3, with TRBD1 matching over 9 bases. V lost 0 bases, J lost 7 bases, and 14 bases stayed unmatched. This CDR3 is built from 18 residues. Per germline, CDR1 MGHRA and CDR2 YSYEKL. This chain's CDR3 is CASSQDLTSGTGLHTQYF. Written as DNA, the CDR3 is TGCGCCAGCAGCCAAGATTTGACCTCCGGGACAGGGTTGCATACGCAGTATTTT.

V usage is TRBV30 and J usage is TRBJ1-2; D may be TRBD1 (5 bases). Trimming pared 4 bases from V and 6 bases from J, leaving 9 bases between. The germline CDR1 and CDR2 sequences are GTSNPN and SVGIG (reference sequence). The length of the CDR3 is 11 residues. The CDR3 is CAWMSGDGYTF. Written as DNA, the CDR3 is TGTGCCTGGATGTCGGGGGATGGCTACACCTTC.

The V call is TRBV28, the J call TRBJ1-5; 9 positions agree with TRBD1. The junction had 5 bases not matched to a gene; V was cut back by 8 bases and J by 6 bases. The CDR3 covers 13 residues. The germline V gene encodes CDR1 MDHEN and CDR2 SYDVKM. The CDR3 region has the DNA TGTGCCAGCTACTGGGACAGGGCTCAGCCCCAGCATTTT. Residues: CASYWDRAQPQHF.

The J gene is TRBJ2-7, the V gene TRBV4-3, with 7 bases aligning to TRBD2. Germline trimming cut 1 base from V and 2 bases from J; bases unmatched to any gene: 2. The CDR3 runs to 14 residues. Germline V gives CDR1 LGHNA, CDR2 YSLEER. DNA for the CDR3: TGCGCCAGCAGCCAAGGCGGGACTACCTACGAGCAGTACTTC. It encodes CASSQGGTTYEQYF.

The chain is built from TRBV10-1 and TRBJ2-2; D unclear. The V end lost 4 bases, the J end lost 6 bases, and 12 bases lay between the germline ends. CDR3 length equals 14 residues. Germline V gene data show CDR1 as WNHNN and CDR2 as SYGVQD (reference sequence). Here the CDR3 reads CASSGAIMAGELFF. The CDR3 DNA follows: TGCGCCAGCAGTGGGGCTATCATGGCCGGGGAGCTGTTTTTT.

V is TRBV2 and J is TRBJ2-7; 8 nucleotides agree with TRBD1. This CDR3 is 15 amino acids long. V dropped 1 base and J dropped 3; count of bases not matched to a gene: 5. Germline CDR1 SNHLY, CDR2 FYNNEI. The CDR3 sequence is CASSEGGQELYEQYF. CDR3 DNA sequence: TGTGCCAGCAGTGAAGGGGGACAGGAGCTCTACGAGCAGTACTTC.

The chain links TRBV28 to TRBJ1-5; 10 positions agree with TRBD1. V was pared by 5 bases and J by 6 bases, with 10 bases of the junction left unmatched. In germline, CDR1 is MDHEN, CDR2 SYDVKM. The CDR3 has 16 amino acids. In nucleotides, the CDR3 is TGTGCCAGCAGTGCGCAGACAGGGGGCTCGGGTCAGCCCCAGCATTTT. Translating it yields CASSAQTGGSGQPQHF.

This clone was counted between two and nine times. CDR3 region: CASTDRVEQFF. Here the CDR3 DNA reads TGTGCCAGCACCGACAGGGTTGAGCAGTTCTTC. This chain links TRBV2 with TRBJ2-1, with 7 bases fitting TRBD1. CDR1 is SNHLY, CDR2 FYNNEI, per germline. This CDR3 is built from 11 residues. The V and J ends lost 7 bases and 9 bases, in that order; junction bases with no gene match: 3.

This chain uses TRBV29-1 with TRBJ2-7, with TRBD1 matching 9 bases. Germline V CDR1 and CDR2: SQVTM, ANQGSEA. This CDR3 is built from 15 residues. V shed 3 bases and J 4 bases; nucleotides not matched to a gene: 10. DNA for the CDR3: TGCAGCGTTGAGACCGGGACAGGGAATTCTTACGAGCAGTACTTC. It specifies CSVETGTGNSYEQYF.

This clone is a singleton in its sample. This chain links TRBV7-2 with TRBJ2-7; 10 positions match TRBD1. This CDR3 is built from 15 residues. Germline lookup yields CDR1 SGHTA and CDR2 FQGNSA. Unmatched junction bases numbered 8, after V lost 5 bases and J lost 4 bases. The CDR3 is CASSRTGGLVYEQYF. As DNA, the CDR3 is TGTGCCAGCAGCCGGACAGGGGGTCTCGTTTACGAGCAGTACTTC.

This chain connects TRBV6-5 to TRBJ1-1, with D possibly being TRBD1 (5 bases). This CDR3 is built from 13 residues. The germline gives CDR1 MNHEY, CDR2 SVGAGI. The V gene lost 7 bases and the J gene lost 4 bases, with 13 bases spanning the gap. CDR3 in DNA: TGTGCCAGCAAGTCGGGGGTAGGCACTGAAGCTTTCTTT. Encoded protein: CASKSGVGTEAFF.

The V gene is TRBV9, the J gene TRBJ2-7; possible D gene TRBD2, 5 bases. Deletions cut 0 bases from V and 2 bases from J, with 15 bases between. The CDR3 extends over 16 amino acids. Germline CDR1 SGDLS, CDR2 YYNGEE. The chain's CDR3 is CASSVGGAKGTYEQYF. The CDR3 region has the DNA TGTGCCAGCAGCGTAGGGGGAGCGAAAGGGACCTACGAGCAGTACTTC.

The chain employs TRBV5-5 and TRBJ2-5, with TRBD2 matching over 9 bases. Unmatched junction bases numbered 9, after V lost 1 base and J lost 5 bases. Germline V gene lookup returns CDR1 SGHKS and CDR2 YYEKEE (reference sequence). The CDR3 loop spans 16 amino acids. The DNA of the CDR3 is TGTGCCAGCAGCTTGCAGACAAGCGGGGGGACGGAGACCCAGTACTTC. Residues: CASSLQTSGGTETQYF.

The rearrangement joins TRBV29-1 to TRBJ1-1, with D maybe TRBD1 (5 bases). V dropped 5 bases and J dropped 0 bases, with 7 bases sitting between them. The CDR3 is made up of 12 amino acids. Per germline, CDR1 SQVTM and CDR2 ANQGSEA. This chain's CDR3 is CSVQGMNTEAFF. In DNA form, the CDR3 reads TGCAGCGTTCAGGGTATGAACACTGAAGCTTTCTTT.

The CDR3 DNA is TGTGCCTGGAGTCCCCTCGGAGACAGGGGCCTCAATCAGCCCCAGCATTTT. Protein sequence: CAWSPLGDRGLNQPQHF. The V and J genes are TRBV30 and TRBJ1-5, with 8 nucleotides matching TRBD1. The CDR3 has 17 amino acids. Unmatched junction bases numbered 12, after V lost 2 bases and J lost 3 bases. Germline V gene lookup returns CDR1 GTSNPN and CDR2 SVGIG (reference sequence).